The 3 T cell receptor beta chains below were found in one sample sequenced in a study of blood T cell repertoires in COVID-19. The table came from immunoSEQ multiplex PCR; TCRdb's copy has only in-frame clones and leaves some out. In the table there are some 300,000 clones, roughly 86% of which are singletons. Sequenced sample: PBMCs or T cells enriched from blood (not recorded which). The receptor source for this set is a woman aged 25 to 39 who had recovered from COVID-19.

This rearrangement joins TRBV27 to TRBJ2-7; D gene unclear. The CDR3 contains 14 residues. Germline V gene sequence: CDR1 MNHEY, CDR2 SMNVEV (reference sequence). Deletions cut 6 bases from V and 6 bases from J, with 18 bases between. In nucleotides, the CDR3 is TGTGCCAGCAGCGGTTACGCCAATTCGTTCGAGCAGTACTTC. It translates to CASSGYANSFEQYF.

The chain combines TRBV6-5 with TRBJ1-5; D remains ambiguous. V was pared by 2 bases and J by 4 bases, with 6 bases between. The CDR3 has 13 residues. Germline values: CDR1 MNHEY, CDR2 SVGAGI. The CDR3 reads CASSYVANQPQHF. CDR3 DNA sequence: TGTGCCAGCAGTTACGTAGCGAATCAGCCCCAGCATTTT.

This chain links TRBV9 with TRBJ2-2; 13 positions agree with TRBD2. V shed 3 bases and J 1 base; nucleotides not matched to a gene: 3. The CDR3 sequence is 17 residues long. Per the germline V gene, CDR1 is SGDLS and CDR2 is YYNGEE. CDR3 amino acids: CASSAGLAGVNTGELFF. In DNA form, the CDR3 reads TGTGCCAGCAGCGCCGGACTAGCGGGAGTGAACACCGGGGAGCTGTTTTTT.